This entry is about one T cell receptor beta chain. The protocol was immunoSEQ multiplex PCR, while the TCRdb copy is restricted to in-frame clones and leaves out a portion. The sample records a few hundred thousand clones, around 89% being singletons. This sample was included in a study of blood T cell repertoires in COVID-19. Overall study context: Specimens from acute and convalescent COVID-19 originated in the United States, Italy and Spain. Sample material is recorded as cDNA or gDNA derived from T cells, B-cell-depleted T cells, or PBMCs.

Patients at the Seattle site were enrolled during active infection and followed longitudinally. From germline, CDR1 is GTSNPN and CDR2 SVGIG (reference sequence). The CDR3 totals 11 residues. Trimming pared 2 bases from V and 8 bases from J, leaving 8 bases between. The sample comprised peripheral blood. This chain uses TRBV30 with TRBJ2-3; D gene ambiguous. The source of this sequence is a woman in her forties or fifties with COVID-19, enrolled during active disease. The CDR3 reads CAWSMSGTQYF. The CDR3 DNA is TGTGCCTGGAGTATGAGTGGTACGCAGTATTTT.